One sample yielded the 20 T cell receptor beta chains listed below, sequenced in a study of T cells after yellow fever vaccination. One entry per CDR3 protein results from TCRdb running MiXCR on the 5' RACE reads. The sample contains hundreds of thousands of distinct CDR3 sequences, less than 4.5% of which appear only once. Here the sequenced sample was PBMCs, taken on the day of the yellow fever booster vaccination. The source of these receptors is a man in his late teens or twenties who received the YFV17D yellow fever vaccine.

V gene TRBV25-1 combines with J gene TRBJ1-2; D may be TRBD1 (6 bases). CDR3 length: 16 amino acids. Germline V gene data show CDR1 as MGHDK and CDR2 as SYGVNS. V lost 4 bases and J 4 bases, leaving 19 bases between the germline ends. CDR3 protein: CASSGLWGARVYGYTF. The CDR3 region has the DNA TGTGCCAGCAGTGGTCTTTGGGGGGCGCGGGTCTATGGCTACACCTTC.

The rearrangement links TRBV28 to TRBJ2-6, with 8 nucleotides matching TRBD1. Unmatched junction bases numbered 7, after V lost 6 bases and J lost 0 bases. Germline CDR1 is MDHEN and CDR2 is SYDVKM. CDR3 size: 17 residues. CDR3 residues: CASSPGTGRSGANVLTF. CDR3 sequence (DNA): TGTGCCAGCAGCCCAGGGACAGGCCGCTCTGGGGCCAACGTCCTGACTTTC.

V is TRBV5-5 and J is TRBJ2-6, with D perhaps TRBD1 (5 bases). V lost 7 bases, J lost 0 bases, and 8 bases lay in between. The CDR3 spans 14 residues. The germline CDR1 and CDR2 sequences are SGHKS and YYEKEE (reference sequence). The CDR3 DNA reads TGTGCCAGCCTACAGGTCTCTGGGGCCAACGTCCTGACTTTC. Residues: CASLQVSGANVLTF.

The sample holds a few counts of this clonotype. J is TRBJ1-2 and V is TRBV4-2; D gene unclear. The CDR3 is made up of 15 amino acids. The V gene lost 0 bases and the J gene lost 8 bases, with 16 bases spanning the gap. Germline CDR1 and CDR2: LGHNA and YNFKEQ. The DNA of the CDR3 is TGTGCCAGCAGCCAAGATCTCTATGCGGTTGGGGGCTACACCTTC. Its translation: CASSQDLYAVGGYTF.

This clonotype appeared a few times. V is TRBV2 and J is TRBJ2-1; 7 bases line up with TRBD1. CDR1 and CDR2 from the germline V gene are SNHLY and FYNNEI. This CDR3 is built from 13 residues. The J segment lost 1 base and the V segment lost 11 bases, leaving 5 bases of the junction unmatched. This CDR3 reads CADRDGSYNEQFF. The CDR3 DNA is TGTGCCGACAGGGACGGTTCCTACAATGAGCAGTTCTTC.

This clonotype was seen many times. The V gene is TRBV28, the J gene TRBJ2-5; possible D gene TRBD2, 6 bases. The germline V and J ends were trimmed by 5 bases and 3 bases, with 13 bases remaining between them. The CDR3 sequence is 14 residues long. The germline CDR1 and CDR2 sequences are MDHEN and SYDVKM. The CDR3 nucleotides are TGTGCCAGCAGTCCCTCGTGGAGGGAAGAGACCCAGTACTTC. Encoded protein: CASSPSWREETQYF. Full variable domain (remainder filled in from reference TRBV28 and TRBJ2-5): DVKVTQSSRYLVKRTGEKVFLECVQDMDHENMFWYRQDPGLGLRLIYFSYDVKMKEKGDIPEGYSVSREKKERFSLILESASTNQTSMYLCASSPSWREETQYFGPGTRLLVL.

The chain links TRBV6-5 to TRBJ2-7, with a possible D match to TRBD2 (7 bases). Germline CDR1 reads MNHEY; CDR2 reads SVGAGI. The CDR3 runs 13 residues. Trimming removed 2 bases at V and 7 bases at J, with 12 bases between. The CDR3 DNA is TGTGCCAGCAGTTACCGAGGGGGGGTTGAGCAGTACTTC. This encodes CASSYRGGVEQYF.

This clonotype was picked up a small number of times. The DNA of the CDR3 is TGTGCCAGCAGTTACGCGTCCAGGACGGGAGACTACGAGCAGTACTTC. Protein sequence: CASSYASRTGDYEQYF. V and J are TRBV6-6 and TRBJ2-7; D is possibly TRBD2 (6 bases). This CDR3 comprises 16 residues. With 2 bases removed from V and 3 bases from J, the gap between germline ends came to 17 bases. Germline V gene data show CDR1 as MNHNY and CDR2 as SVGAGI (reference sequence).

This clonotype was detected only a few times. V usage is TRBV10-3 and J usage is TRBJ1-2; tentative D call: TRBD1 (6 bases). V dropped 2 bases and J dropped 4 bases, with 11 bases sitting between them. Germline CDR1 is ENHRY and CDR2 is SYGVKD. The CDR3 totals 14 residues. The CDR3: CAISEEGQLYGYTF. DNA of the CDR3: TGTGCCATCAGTGAGGAAGGACAGCTCTATGGCTACACCTTC.

J is TRBJ2-7 and V is TRBV2; the match to TRBD1 covers 7 bases. Germline loops: CDR1 SNHLY, CDR2 FYNNEI. The CDR3 spans 13 residues. J lost 3 bases, V lost 6 bases, and 5 bases had no gene match. CDR3 nucleotide sequence: TGTGCCAGCAGCGACAGGGTAATCTACGAGCAGTACGTC. Translation gives CASSDRVIYEQYV.

This clonotype was picked up many times. J is TRBJ2-5 and V is TRBV4-3, with D possibly TRBD1 on 5 matching bases. The ends were cut back, 0 bases at V and 4 bases at J, with 9 bases in the middle. This CDR3 has 14 residues. Per the germline V gene, CDR1 is LGHNA and CDR2 is YSLEER. For the CDR3, the DNA is TGCGCCAGCAGCCAAGATACCAGGGTAGAGACCCAGTACTTC. Encoded protein: CASSQDTRVETQYF.

This clonotype was detected many times. The chain recombines TRBV12-3 or TRBV12-4 with TRBJ2-5; D gene unclear. The CDR3 loop spans 16 amino acids. V was shortened by 1 base and J by 2 bases, with 14 bases between the two germline ends. CDR3 DNA sequence: TGTGCCAGCAGTTTAGTTCCCAGCCGGCGGCAAGAGACCCAGTACTTC. Translating gives CASSLVPSRRQETQYF.

This clonotype was picked up many times. V usage is TRBV5-1 and J usage is TRBJ2-3; D could derive from TRBD1 or TRBD2 (5 bases each). Trimming left V 0 bases short and J 1 base short, with 15 bases between. The CDR3 length is 17 residues. CDR1 and CDR2 (germline): SGHRS, YFSETQ. The CDR3 region has the DNA TGCGCCAGCAGCTTGGCCGTGACGGGGACCCGCACAGATACGCAGTATTTT. It codes for CASSLAVTGTRTDTQYF.

This clonotype showed up many times. The chain uses TRBV4-1 and TRBJ1-6; 8 nucleotides line up with TRBD1. The germline CDR1 and CDR2 sequences are MGHRA and YSYEKL. V lost 0 bases to trimming and J lost 8 bases; unmatched junction nucleotides: 3. The CDR3 runs 15 residues. In DNA form, the CDR3 reads TGCGCCAGCAGCCAAGATGGGACAGGCGATTCACCCCTCCACTTT. Amino acids: CASSQDGTGDSPLHF.

This clonotype was seen repeatedly, ten times or more. This chain connects TRBV11-2 to TRBJ2-5; D is undetermined. The CDR3 sequence is 13 residues long. Trimming stripped 1 base from V and 5 bases from J, with 8 bases between. Germline CDR1 SGHAT, CDR2 FQNNGV. The CDR3 DNA is TGTGCCAGCAGCTTAGCCAGTGGCGAGACCCAGTACTTC. Residues: CASSLASGETQYF.

V is TRBV12-3 or TRBV12-4 and J is TRBJ2-1; no clear D. V was shortened by 5 bases and J by 4 bases, with 6 bases between the two germline ends. The CDR3 extends over 12 amino acids. In DNA, the CDR3 is TGTGCCAGCAGTAAGCTGTACAATGAGCAGTTCTTC. It encodes CASSKLYNEQFF.

The rearrangement uses TRBV19 and TRBJ2-2, with D unclear. Trimming left V 6 bases short and J 3 bases short, with 14 bases between. This CDR3 has 15 amino acids. Germline CDR1 is LNHDA and CDR2 is SQIVND (reference sequence). Here the CDR3 DNA reads TGTGCCAGTAGACCGGACGATGAGGACACCGGGGAGCTGTTTTTT. Amino acid sequence: CASRPDDEDTGELFF.

This clonotype turned up a few times. The J gene is TRBJ2-5, the V gene TRBV6-5, with D possibly TRBD1 on 6 matching bases. This CDR3 comprises 12 residues. Trimming took off 6 bases at V and 5 bases at J, with 10 bases between the two ends. From germline, CDR1 is MNHEY and CDR2 SVGAGI. The CDR3 is CASRTGTETQYF. CDR3 bases: TGTGCCAGCAGAACAGGGACGGAGACCCAGTACTTC.

The rearrangement uses TRBV18 and TRBJ1-2; 9 nucleotides line up with TRBD1. CDR3 length: 13 amino acids. V trimming: 3 bases; J trimming: 7 bases; junction bases outside the gene matches: 3. Germline CDR1 KGHSH, CDR2 LQKENI. The chain's CDR3 is CASSPGQGGGYTF. In DNA, the CDR3 is TGTGCCAGCTCACCGGGACAGGGTGGTGGCTACACCTTC.

This clonotype was found many times. The V and J genes are TRBV11-2 and TRBJ2-5; D perhaps matches TRBD1 (6 bases). V was trimmed by 5 bases and J by 3 bases, leaving 19 bases between them. Germline CDR1 SGHAT, CDR2 FQNNGV. The CDR3 totals 16 residues. The CDR3: CASSPWTARREETQYF. The CDR3 DNA is TGTGCCAGCAGCCCTTGGACAGCTCGTAGGGAAGAGACCCAGTACTTC.